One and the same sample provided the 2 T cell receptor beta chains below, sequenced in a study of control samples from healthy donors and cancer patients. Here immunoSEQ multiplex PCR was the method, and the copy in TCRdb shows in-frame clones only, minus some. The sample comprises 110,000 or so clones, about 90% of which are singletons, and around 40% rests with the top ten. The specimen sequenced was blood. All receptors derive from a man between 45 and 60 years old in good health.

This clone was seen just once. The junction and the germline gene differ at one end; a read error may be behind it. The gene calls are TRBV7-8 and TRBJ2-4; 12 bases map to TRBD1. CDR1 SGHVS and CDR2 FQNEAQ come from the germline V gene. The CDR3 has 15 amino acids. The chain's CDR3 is CASSLGQGAINIQYF. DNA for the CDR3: TGTGCCAGCAGCCTGGGACAGGGGGCCATAAACATTCAGTACTTC.

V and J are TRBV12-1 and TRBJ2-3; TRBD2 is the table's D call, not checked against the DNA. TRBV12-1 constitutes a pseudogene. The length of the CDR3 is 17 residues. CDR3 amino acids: CASSFAGPAGTTDTQYF. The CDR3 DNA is TGTGCCAGCAGCTTTGCGGGCCCGGCAGGGACTACAGATACGCAGTATTTT.